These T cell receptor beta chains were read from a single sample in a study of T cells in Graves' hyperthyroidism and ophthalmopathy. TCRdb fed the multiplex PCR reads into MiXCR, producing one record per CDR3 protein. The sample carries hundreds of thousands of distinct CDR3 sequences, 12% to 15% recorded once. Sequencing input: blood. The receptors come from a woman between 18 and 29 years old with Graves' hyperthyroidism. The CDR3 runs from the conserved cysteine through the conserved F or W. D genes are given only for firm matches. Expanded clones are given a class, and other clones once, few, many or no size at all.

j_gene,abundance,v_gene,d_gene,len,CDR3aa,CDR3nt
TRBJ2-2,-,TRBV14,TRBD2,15,CASSELAGEPGELFF,TGTGCCAGCAGCGAACTAGCGGGAGAACCCGGGGAGCTGTTTTTT
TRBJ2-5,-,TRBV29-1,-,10,CSVIQETQYF,TGCAGCGTTATCCAAGAGACCCAGTACTTC
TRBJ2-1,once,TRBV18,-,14,CASSPGVEGNEQFF,TGTGCCAGCTCACCAGGGGTTGAGGGCAATGAGCAGTTCTTC
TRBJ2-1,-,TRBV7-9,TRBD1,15,CASSSGGTGFNEQFF,TGTGCCAGCAGCTCCGGGGGGACAGGGTTTAATGAGCAGTTCTTC
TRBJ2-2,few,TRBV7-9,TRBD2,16,CASSRGTSGISGELFF,TGTGCCAGCAGCCGCGGGACTAGCGGGATCTCCGGGGAGCTGTTTTTT
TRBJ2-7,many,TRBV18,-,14,CASSPGRSSYEQYF,TGTGCCAGCTCACCTGGCAGAAGCTCCTACGAGCAGTACTTC
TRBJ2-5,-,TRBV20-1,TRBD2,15,CSARERLAEIETQYF,TGCAGTGCTAGAGAGAGGCTAGCGGAGATTGAGACCCAGTACTTC
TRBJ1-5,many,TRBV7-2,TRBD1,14,CASSARQGHQPQHF,TGTGCCAGCAGCGCCCGACAGGGGCATCAGCCCCAGCATTTT
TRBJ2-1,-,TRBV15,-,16,CATSRVGAQLYNEQFF,TGTGCCACCAGCAGAGTGGGGGCGCAATTGTACAATGAGCAGTTCTTC
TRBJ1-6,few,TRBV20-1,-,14,CSARPPSEGSPLHF,TGCAGTGCTAGACCCCCCTCGGAGGGGTCACCCCTCCACTTT
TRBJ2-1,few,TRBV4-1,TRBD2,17,CASSPPPGTSGSNEQFF,TGCGCCAGCAGCCCTCCCCCCGGGACTAGCGGGAGTAATGAGCAGTTCTTC
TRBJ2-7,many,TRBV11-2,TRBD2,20,CASSKLGTGTSGRSSYEQYF,TGTGCCAGCAGCAAACTAGGGACCGGGACTAGCGGGAGGAGCTCCTACGAGCAGTACTTC
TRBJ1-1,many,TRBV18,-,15,CASSYFGTGNTEAFF,TGTGCCAGCTCATATTTCGGGACGGGGAACACTGAAGCTTTCTTT
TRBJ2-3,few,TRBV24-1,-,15,CATSDRLAGTDTQYF,TGTGCCACCAGTGATCGGTTAGCAGGCACAGATACGCAGTATTTT
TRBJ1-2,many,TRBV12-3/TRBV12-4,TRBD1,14,CASSLGQGLDGYTF,TGTGCCAGCAGTCTAGGACAGGGACTGGATGGCTACACCTTC
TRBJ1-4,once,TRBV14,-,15,CASSQRWATNEKLFF,TGTGCCAGCAGCCAACGGTGGGCAACTAATGAAAAACTGTTTTTT
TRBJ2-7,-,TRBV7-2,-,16,CASSLGTDGSSYEQYF,TGTGCCAGCAGCTTAGGAACGGACGGATCCTCCTACGAGCAGTACTTC
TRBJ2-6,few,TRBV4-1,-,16,CASSPLFRSGANVLTF,TGCGCCAGCAGCCCCCTTTTTAGGTCTGGGGCCAACGTCCTGACTTTC
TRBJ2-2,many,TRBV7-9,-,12,CASSLVPGELFF,TGTGCCAGCAGCTTAGTCCCCGGGGAGCTGTTTTTT
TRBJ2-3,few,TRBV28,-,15,CASPPAGQITDTQYF,TGTGCCAGCCCTCCGGCAGGGCAAATCACAGATACGCAGTATTTT
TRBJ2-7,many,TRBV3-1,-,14,CASSQGIEGDEQYF,TGTGCCAGCAGCCAAGGAATTGAGGGGGACGAGCAGTACTTC
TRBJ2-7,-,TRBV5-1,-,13,CASSLGTSFEQYF,TGCGCCAGCAGCTTGGGGACATCCTTTGAGCAGTACTTC
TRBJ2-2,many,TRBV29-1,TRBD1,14,CSVEAGGWTGELFF,TGCAGCGTTGAGGCAGGGGGCTGGACCGGGGAGCTGTTTTTT